A selection of T cell receptor beta chains follows, all from one sample in a study of T cell responses to AZD1222 COVID-19 vaccine. Clones were sequenced by immunoSEQ multiplex PCR, and TCRdb holds only the in-frame ones, with some missing. In the table there are under 250,000 clones, under 95% of which are singletons. Sequenced material: peripheral blood, taken on day 0 of MenACWY control vaccination. These receptors all come from an adult in good health. Each CDR3 is given with its conserved first and last residue. Each record gives: V gene, D gene, clone size, J gene, CDR3 DNA, CDR3 protein. A D gene is named only where the DNA matches it firmly. Rows may omit the clone size; those that give it use once, few, many or a size class.

V: TRBV7-9
D: TRBD2
size: -
J: TRBJ2-1
DNA: TGTGCCAGCAGCCCCGGCGGACTAGAGGGGAATGAGCAGTTCTTC
CDR3: CASSPGGLEGNEQFF

V: TRBV2
D: TRBD1
size: -
J: TRBJ1-1
DNA: TGTGCCAGCAGTGCCGGACAGGGCAATACTGAAGCTTTCTTT
CDR3: CASSAGQGNTEAFF

V: TRBV4-2
D: TRBD1
size: -
J: TRBJ2-7
DNA: TGTGCCAGCAGCCAAGGCGACAGGGAAATCTCCTACGAGCAGTACTTC
CDR3: CASSQGDREISYEQYF

V: TRBV5-1
D: -
size: -
J: TRBJ2-2
DNA: TGCGCCAGCAGCCCGGGACGGTCGAACACCGGGGAGCTGTTTTTT
CDR3: CASSPGRSNTGELFF

V: TRBV7-3
D: TRBD1
size: -
J: TRBJ2-3
DNA: TGTGCCACAGGGACAGACAGCACAGATACGCAGTATTTT
CDR3: CATGTDSTDTQYF

V: TRBV6-5
D: -
size: -
J: TRBJ1-6
DNA: TGTGCCAGCAGTTTGGGGCCCCGGGAATCACCCCTCCACTTT
CDR3: CASSLGPRESPLHF

V: TRBV28
D: -
size: -
J: TRBJ2-7
DNA: TGTGCCAGCAGTGGGACACGGAACACCTACGAGCAGTACTTC
CDR3: CASSGTRNTYEQYF

V: TRBV5-8
D: -
size: -
J: TRBJ1-2
DNA: TGTGCCAGCAGCTTGGATAGGGTAGGCTACACCTTC
CDR3: CASSLDRVGYTF

V: TRBV7-9
D: -
size: -
J: TRBJ1-2
DNA: TGTGCCAGCAGCTTAGCGGTAGGGTATGGCTACACCTTC
CDR3: CASSLAVGYGYTF

V: TRBV12-3/TRBV12-4
D: TRBD1
size: -
J: TRBJ1-1
DNA: TGTGCCAGCAGTACAGGGGTCCCTGAAGCTTTCTTT
CDR3: CASSTGVPEAFF

V: TRBV27
D: -
size: -
J: TRBJ2-5
DNA: TGTGCCAGCAGTTCCAGAGGGGGGGGCCAGGAGACCCAGTACTTC
CDR3: CASSSRGGGQETQYF

V: TRBV7-8
D: -
size: -
J: TRBJ1-5
DNA: TGTGCCAGCAGCTTAGGGAGACAGGGCAATCAGCCCCAGCATTTT
CDR3: CASSLGRQGNQPQHF

V: TRBV7-2
D: -
size: -
J: TRBJ2-2
DNA: TGTGCCAGCAACCCCCCAGGGCCGGCGGGCACCGGGGAGCTGTTTTTT
CDR3: CASNPPGPAGTGELFF

V: TRBV7-2
D: -
size: -
J: TRBJ1-3
DNA: TGTGCCAGCAGCTTATACGGGGACCAAGTTGGAAACACCATATATTTT
CDR3: CASSLYGDQVGNTIYF

V: TRBV3-1/TRBV3-2
D: -
size: once
J: TRBJ2-1
DNA: TGTGCCAGCAGCCTACGAGGGGACCTCTCCCATGAGCAGTTCTTC
CDR3: CASSLRGDLSHEQFF

V: TRBV11-2
D: TRBD2
size: -
J: TRBJ2-4
DNA: TGTGCCAGCAGCTTAATCGGGGGGGGCACTGAGTACTTC
CDR3: CASSLIGGGTEYF

V: TRBV10-3
D: -
size: few
J: TRBJ2-7
DNA: TGTGCCATCAGCTATGACCGCGATCGGGACGAGCAGTACTTC
CDR3: CAISYDRDRDEQYF

V: TRBV11-2
D: -
size: -
J: TRBJ1-3
DNA: TGTGCCAGCAGCTTCAGACACTCTGGAAACACCATATATTTT
CDR3: CASSFRHSGNTIYF

V: TRBV15
D: -
size: -
J: TRBJ1-6
DNA: TGTGCCACCAGCAGAGATACGTCACCCCTCCACTTT
CDR3: CATSRDTSPLHF

V: TRBV5-1
D: TRBD1
size: -
J: TRBJ1-2
DNA: TGCGCCAGCAGCGCGGGACAGACTAACTATGGCTACACCTTC
CDR3: CASSAGQTNYGYTF

V: TRBV5-1
D: -
size: few
J: TRBJ1-3
DNA: TGCGCCAGCAGCTTGAATCTCGGACACTCTGGAAACACCATATATTTT
CDR3: CASSLNLGHSGNTIYF

V: TRBV3-1/TRBV3-2
D: -
size: -
J: TRBJ1-2
DNA: TGTGCCAGCAGCCAAGGCAGGGACTATGGCTACACCTTC
CDR3: CASSQGRDYGYTF

V: TRBV18
D: -
size: -
J: TRBJ1-3
DNA: TGTGCCAGCTCACCAGCAGGGGCTGGAAACACCATATATTTT
CDR3: CASSPAGAGNTIYF

V: TRBV7-2
D: TRBD1
size: -
J: TRBJ1-2
DNA: TGTGCCAGCAGCACCGGGACAGGGGATGGCTACACCTTC
CDR3: CASSTGTGDGYTF

V: TRBV11-2
D: -
size: -
J: TRBJ1-1
DNA: TGTGCCAGCAGCCTACTCGGGGGACGTGGGAACACTGAAGCTTTCTTT
CDR3: CASSLLGGRGNTEAFF

V: TRBV12-3/TRBV12-4
D: -
size: -
J: TRBJ2-7
DNA: TGTGCCAGCAGTTTAAGTATAGACTACGAGCAGTACTTC
CDR3: CASSLSIDYEQYF

V: TRBV4-2
D: -
size: once
J: TRBJ1-3
DNA: TGTGCCAGCAGCCAAATAAAGGAGAACACCATATATTTT
CDR3: CASSQIKENTIYF

V: TRBV19
D: -
size: -
J: TRBJ1-1
DNA: TGTGCCAGTAGGACAGGAACCAGAAACACTGAAGCTTTCTTT
CDR3: CASRTGTRNTEAFF

V: TRBV5-1
D: TRBD2
size: once
J: TRBJ2-3
DNA: TGCGCCTCTAGCGGGGCCACAGATACGCAGTATTTT
CDR3: CASSGATDTQYF

V: TRBV6-5
D: -
size: -
J: TRBJ1-1
DNA: TGTGCCAGCAGCCCCGGGGGCTGGGGGACTGAAGCTTTCTTT
CDR3: CASSPGGWGTEAFF

V: TRBV5-4
D: TRBD2
size: -
J: TRBJ2-5
DNA: TGTGCCAGCAGCTTGGGCCTAGCGGGGGGACAAGAGACCCAGTACTTC
CDR3: CASSLGLAGGQETQYF

V: TRBV28
D: -
size: -
J: TRBJ2-7
DNA: TGTGCCAGCAATTTTCGGGGGGCGGGCGAGCAGTACTTC
CDR3: CASNFRGAGEQYF

V: TRBV27
D: -
size: -
J: TRBJ1-5
DNA: TGTGCCAGCAGTTCGGGGGGTTATAGCAATCAGCCCCAGCATTTT
CDR3: CASSSGGYSNQPQHF

V: TRBV28
D: -
size: -
J: TRBJ1-2
DNA: TGTGCCAGCAGTTCCAGGGTGGGGGGCTACACCTTC
CDR3: CASSSRVGGYTF

V: TRBV5-1
D: TRBD2
size: -
J: TRBJ2-5
DNA: TGCGCCAGCAGCACCGGGACTAGCGGGGGGCAGACCCAGTACTTC
CDR3: CASSTGTSGGQTQYF

V: TRBV6-6
D: TRBD2
size: -
J: TRBJ2-7
DNA: TGTGCCAGCAGTCTCAATCCCTCCCGGTTAGCGGGGGGAGGCGAGCAGTACTTC
CDR3: CASSLNPSRLAGGGEQYF

V: TRBV19
D: -
size: -
J: TRBJ1-5
DNA: TGTGCCAGTAGTATGTTTCCGGCTAGCAATCAGCCCCAGCATTTT
CDR3: CASSMFPASNQPQHF

V: TRBV28
D: -
size: -
J: TRBJ1-2
DNA: TGTGCCAGCAGTTTATCGGTCAGGGCGCGAAGCTACACCTTC
CDR3: CASSLSVRARSYTF

V: TRBV9
D: TRBD2
size: -
J: TRBJ2-3
DNA: TGTGCCAGCAGCGATTCCTGGACTAGCACCGATACGCAGTATTTT
CDR3: CASSDSWTSTDTQYF

V: TRBV4-1
D: TRBD1
size: -
J: TRBJ1-1
DNA: TGCGCCAGCAGCCCACAGGGGCGGAAAACTTTCTTT
CDR3: CASSPQGRKTFF

V: TRBV5-1
D: -
size: -
J: TRBJ1-3
DNA: TGCGCCAGCAGCTTGGGGGGGACTAGCGCTGGAAACACCATATATTTT
CDR3: CASSLGGTSAGNTIYF

V: TRBV5-6
D: -
size: -
J: TRBJ2-7
DNA: TGTGCCAGCAGCTTACCCGCCAGCTCCTACGAGCAGTACTTC
CDR3: CASSLPASSYEQYF

V: TRBV5-1
D: -
size: -
J: TRBJ1-3
DNA: TGCGCCAGCAGCTTGGGGCTAGGCGGGGGCCCCTCTGGAAACACCATATATTTT
CDR3: CASSLGLGGGPSGNTIYF

V: TRBV21-1
D: -
size: -
J: TRBJ1-2
DNA: TGTGCCAGGGGACAGCCAGACTTCTATGGCTACACCTTC
CDR3: CARGQPDFYGYTF

V: TRBV5-1
D: TRBD1
size: -
J: TRBJ1-3
DNA: TGCGCCAGCAGCTTGGGGGGACAGGGCTCTGGAAACACCATATATTTT
CDR3: CASSLGGQGSGNTIYF

V: TRBV9
D: TRBD1
size: few
J: TRBJ1-2
DNA: TGTGCCAGCAGCGCCGCGACAGGGGTTCTCTATGGCTACACCTTC
CDR3: CASSAATGVLYGYTF

V: TRBV6-5
D: -
size: once
J: TRBJ1-2
DNA: TGTGCCAGCAGTTACCGGACAGAGTATGGCTACACCTTC
CDR3: CASSYRTEYGYTF

V: TRBV19
D: -
size: -
J: TRBJ2-7
DNA: TGTGCCAGTACGGGCAGGTCCTACGAGCAGTACTTC
CDR3: CASTGRSYEQYF

V: TRBV2
D: -
size: -
J: TRBJ1-1
DNA: TGTGCCAGCAGGGACAGAGGGAACACTGAAGCTTTCTTT
CDR3: CASRDRGNTEAFF

V: TRBV3-1/TRBV3-2
D: -
size: once
J: TRBJ2-7
DNA: TGTGCCAGCAGCGCTACCGGCACGGACACCTACGAGCAGTACTTC
CDR3: CASSATGTDTYEQYF

V: TRBV2
D: -
size: -
J: TRBJ1-6
DNA: TGTGCCAGCAGATTTACAACGGGGTATAATTCACCCCTCCACTTT
CDR3: CASRFTTGYNSPLHF

V: TRBV5-6
D: -
size: -
J: TRBJ2-7
DNA: TGTGCCAGCAGCTTGCGGACCTACGAGCAGTACTTC
CDR3: CASSLRTYEQYF

V: TRBV29-1
D: TRBD1
size: -
J: TRBJ1-2
DNA: TGCAGCGTTACAAGACAGGGAAGTGGCTACACCTTC
CDR3: CSVTRQGSGYTF

V: TRBV20-1
D: -
size: -
J: TRBJ2-1
DNA: TGCAGTGCGACTCGGGGGAATGAGCAGTTCTTC
CDR3: CSATRGNEQFF

V: TRBV19
D: -
size: -
J: TRBJ2-3
DNA: TGTGCCAGTAGTATGGATCTAACCCCCGCAGATACGCAGTATTTT
CDR3: CASSMDLTPADTQYF